The clone carrying this T cell receptor beta chain appeared many times. Antigen: not known. This record comes from a study of early T cells in non-severe SARS-CoV-2 infection. Whole-study context: RNA in bulk from unsorted whole blood was sequenced, and chains were unpaired. Study-level results: Matching results from VDJdb favored anti-spike CD8 responses, leaving private and CD4 specificities undetected.

Each single cDNA molecule received a unique molecular identifier. In TCRdb, the 5' RACE reads were re-called with MiXCR into one record per CDR3 protein. This table holds about 26,000 distinct CDR3 sequences, approximately 4.4% found once. Losses at the gene ends were 6 bases for V and 4 bases for J; bases not matched to a gene: 5. From germline, CDR1 is SNHLY and CDR2 FYNNEI. The CDR3 is 13 residues long. Sequencing was carried out using whole blood. The sequence derives from an adult who was a healthcare worker with PCR-confirmed SARS-CoV-2 infection or an uninfected control (not recorded which). The J gene is TRBJ1-2, the V gene TRBV2, with 7 nucleotides matching TRBD1. CDR3 in DNA: TGTGCCAGCAGAGGACAGGCTCTCTATGGCTACACCTTC. Translated: CASRGQALYGYTF.